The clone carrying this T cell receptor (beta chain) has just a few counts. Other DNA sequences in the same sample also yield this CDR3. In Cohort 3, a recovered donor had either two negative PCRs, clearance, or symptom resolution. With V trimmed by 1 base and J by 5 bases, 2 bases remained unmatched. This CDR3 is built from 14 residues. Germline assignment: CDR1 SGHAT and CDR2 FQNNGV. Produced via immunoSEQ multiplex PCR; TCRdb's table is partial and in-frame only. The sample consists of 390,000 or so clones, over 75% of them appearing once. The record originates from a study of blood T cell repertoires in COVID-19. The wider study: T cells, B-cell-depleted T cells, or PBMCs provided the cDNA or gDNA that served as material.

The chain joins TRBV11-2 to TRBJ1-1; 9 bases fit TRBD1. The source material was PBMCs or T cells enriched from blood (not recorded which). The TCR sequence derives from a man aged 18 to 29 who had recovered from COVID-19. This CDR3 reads CASSLGQGGTEAFF. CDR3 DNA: TGTGCCAGCAGCTTAGGACAGGGGGGGACTGAAGCTTTCTTT.